This TCR beta chain is drawn from a study of blood T cell repertoires in COVID-19. Study at large: Donors in the United States, Italy and Spain gave samples during acute or convalescent COVID-19. PBMCs, B-cell-depleted T cells, or T cells provided the cDNA or gDNA that made up the material.

In Seattle, patients joined the study during active infection and were tracked longitudinally. Per germline, CDR1 GTSNPN and CDR2 SVGIG (reference sequence). The length of the CDR3 is 14 residues. Trimming took 5 bases from V and 3 from J, leaving 14 bases between them. Methods used by the authors: Nucleated cell counts were estimated from reference gene primer amplification. Sequenced by immunoSEQ multiplex PCR; TCRdb stores in-frame clones only, minus some. The D gene and trimming were derived from the DNA, and the V and J assignments and clone size from that table. The profile covers roughly 170,000 clones, with roughly 89% appearing a single time and 12% taken by the ten largest.

Sequencing was carried out using peripheral blood. This receptor was identified in an older woman with COVID-19, enrolled during active disease. This chain connects TRBV30 to TRBJ2-1, with D perhaps TRBD1 (7 bases). The CDR3 nucleotides read TGTGCCTGGGGGGCGGGACAGAGCTACAATGAGCAGTTCTTC. As protein: CAWGAGQSYNEQFF.